This T cell receptor (beta chain) was identified during a study of shared clonotypes between healthy human individuals. Study-wide background: CD8 memory received one plate per donor, CD8 naive two, CD4 memory three and CD4 naive three. Study-wide points: Naive CD4 clonotype sharing across several donors was approximately 5%.

Using immunoSEQ multiplex PCR, the repertoire was profiled, and TCRdb retains in-frame clones only, with some absent. The table has over a million clones, more than 75% seen once. Comment on this clone: Antigen: not known.

Germline trimming cut 4 bases from V and 0 bases from J; bases unmatched to any gene: 6. The CDR3 runs 15 residues. Germline loops: CDR1 SGDLS, CDR2 YYNGEE. The specimen sequenced was memory CD4+ T cells from PBMCs. The subset is: CD45RA-negative fraction. The clonotype comes from a man younger than 35 in good health. Some clones in this sample may be carry-over from other donors' samples. The chain combines TRBV9 with TRBJ2-5; 7 nucleotides align to TRBD1. The CDR3 region is CASSPGQTYQETQYF. CDR3 sequence (DNA): TGTGCCAGCAGCCCGGGACAGACGTACCAAGAGACCCAGTACTTC. The variable domain in full, completed from reference TRBV9 and TRBJ2-5, reads DSGVTQTPKHLITATGQRVTLRCSPRSGDLSVYWYQQSLDQGLQFLIQYYNGEERAKGNILERFSAQQFPDLHSELNLSSLELGDSALYFCASSPGQTYQETQYFGPGTRLLVL.